This TCR beta chain was profiled in a study of blood T cell repertoires in COVID-19. As for the study in general: The study drew acute and convalescent COVID-19 samples from the United States, Italy and Spain. From T cells, B-cell-depleted T cells, or PBMCs came the material, which was cDNA or gDNA.

In the source study's methods: Amplified reference gene primers provided the basis for estimating nucleated cell counts. This table comes from immunoSEQ multiplex PCR, and its TCRdb copy is limited to in-frame clones, with some not included. From that table come the V and J calls and clone size; the DNA was used to work out D and trimming. The sample includes under 200,000 clones, 84% of them seen just once. The CDR3 sequence is 11 residues long. CDR1 is SGHAT, CDR2 FQDESV, per germline (reference sequence). Trimming pared 0 bases from V and 11 bases from J, leaving 7 bases between. The sample taken for sequencing was peripheral blood. The V and J genes are TRBV11-1 and TRBJ1-1; D unresolved. The TCR was taken from a man aged 18 to 35 with active or convalescent COVID-19. CDR3 region: CASSLAQRAFF. In DNA, the CDR3 is TGTGCCAGCAGCTTAGCTCAGCGGGCTTTCTTT.